This T cell receptor (beta chain) was captured by sequencing in a study of T cells after yellow fever vaccination. As concerns this clonotype: Its antigen is not identified.

Overall study findings and caveats: On re-exposure, the response was weaker but peaked faster, at day 5 versus 15.

The CDR3 length is 15 residues. V lost 9 bases and J lost 1, with 19 bases in between. Germline assignment: CDR1 LNHDA and CDR2 SQIVND (reference sequence). Template-switching 5'RACE yielded the TCR cDNA; a universal primer site and UMIs were added in the process. One entry per CDR3 protein, called by TCRdb with MiXCR from the 5' RACE reads. The data hold about 320,000 distinct CDR3 sequences, with around 7.3% observed a single time. This TCR derives from a man younger than 30 who received the YFV17D yellow fever vaccine. The V call is TRBV19, the J call TRBJ2-7; D not resolved. The sample in question was PBMCs, obtained 35 to 50 days after the first yellow fever vaccination. CDR3 sequence: CASSLFGGLSYEQYF. Written as DNA, the CDR3 is TGTGCCAGCAGTCTCTTTGGCGGATTATCCTACGAGCAGTACTTC.